The source of this T cell receptor (beta chain) is a study of graft-versus-host responses after intestinal transplantation. Study-wide findings and caveats: Detected in recipient marrow were GvH clones, some of which were first observed in ileum or blood.

In the case of this clone: Its cognate antigen is unknown.

The ends lost 8 bases at V and 1 base at J; junction bases unmatched: 4. Germline-derived CDR1 and CDR2 are ENHRY and SYGVKD. The CDR3 covers 13 residues. The data were produced by immunoSEQ multiplex PCR, yet TCRdb's version contains in-frame clones alone and is incomplete. The sample has some 140,000 clones, around 90% seen once. This chain joins TRBV10-3 and TRBJ1-1, with 7 positions matching TRBD1. The TCR comes from a human donor who received an intestinal transplant. Sequenced material: unstimulated CD4+ T cells sorted from spleen or lymph node cells, taken before intestinal transplant. CDR3 DNA: TGTGCCATCGGGACAGACCGGAACACTGAAGCTTTCTTT. Residues: CAIGTDRNTEAFF.